The following is a T cell receptor (beta chain) sequence with its context. No antigen is known for it. 13 Jbeta primers and 60 Vbeta primers were used for the PCR. TCRdb's table, derived via immunoSEQ multiplex PCR, lists solely in-frame clones and lacks some. The profile covers about 110,000 clones, with roughly four fifths appearing a single time and roughly 1.2% taken by the ten largest. The record originates from a study of cytomegalovirus exposure and HLA in healthy donors. Study findings and constraints: The study listed roughly 150 cytomegalovirus-associated TCR beta chains.

Germline V gene sequence: CDR1 MDHEN, CDR2 SYDVKM. This CDR3 is built from 13 residues. Losses at the gene ends were 7 bases for V and 3 bases for J; bases not matched to a gene: 0. The sequence was obtained from a woman aged 25 to 39 in good health and CMV-seronegative. What was sequenced was PBMCs. This chain uses TRBV28 with TRBJ2-3; 11 nucleotides match TRBD2. This CDR3 reads CASTSGRTDTQYF. The CDR3 DNA is TGTGCCAGCACTAGCGGGAGGACAGATACGCAGTATTTT.